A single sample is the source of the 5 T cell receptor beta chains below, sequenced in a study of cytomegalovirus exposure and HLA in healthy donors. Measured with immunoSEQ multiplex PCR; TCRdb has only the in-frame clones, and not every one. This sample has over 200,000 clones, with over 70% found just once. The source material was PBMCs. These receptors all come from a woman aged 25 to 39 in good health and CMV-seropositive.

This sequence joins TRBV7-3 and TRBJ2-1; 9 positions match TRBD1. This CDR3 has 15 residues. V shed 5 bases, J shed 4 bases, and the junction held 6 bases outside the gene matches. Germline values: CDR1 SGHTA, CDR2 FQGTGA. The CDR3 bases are TGTGCCAGCAGCGATGAGGGACAGGGTTACAATGAGCAGTTCTTC. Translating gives CASSDEGQGYNEQFF. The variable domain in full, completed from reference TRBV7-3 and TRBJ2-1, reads GAGVSQTPSNKVTEKGKYVELRCDPISGHTALYWYRQSLGQGPEFLIYFQGTGAADDSGLPNDRFFAVRPEGSVSTLKIQRTERGDSAVYLCASSDEGQGYNEQFFGPGTRLTVL.

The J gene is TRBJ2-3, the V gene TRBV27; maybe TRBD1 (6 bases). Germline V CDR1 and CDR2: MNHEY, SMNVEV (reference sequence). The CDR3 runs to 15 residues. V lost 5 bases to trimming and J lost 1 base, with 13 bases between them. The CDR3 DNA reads TGTGCCAGCAGTCTAGGGACAAGGGGCACAGATACGCAGTATTTT. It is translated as CASSLGTRGTDTQYF.

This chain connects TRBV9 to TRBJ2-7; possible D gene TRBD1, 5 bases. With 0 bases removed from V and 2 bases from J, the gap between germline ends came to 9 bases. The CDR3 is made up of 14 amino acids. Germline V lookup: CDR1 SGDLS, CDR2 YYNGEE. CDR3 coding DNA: TGTGCCAGCAGCGTAGGCCAGGGCCCCTACGAGCAGTACTTC. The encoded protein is CASSVGQGPYEQYF. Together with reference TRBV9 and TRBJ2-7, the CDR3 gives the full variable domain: DSGVTQTPKHLITATGQRVTLRCSPRSGDLSVYWYQQSLDQGLQFLIQYYNGEERAKGNILERFSAQQFPDLHSELNLSSLELGDSALYFCASSVGQGPYEQYFGPGTRLTVT.

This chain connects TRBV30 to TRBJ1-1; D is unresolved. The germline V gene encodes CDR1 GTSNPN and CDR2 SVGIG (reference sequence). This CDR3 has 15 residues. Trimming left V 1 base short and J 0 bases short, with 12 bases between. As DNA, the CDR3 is TGTGCCTGGAGTGGAATGCGGACGGTGAACACTGAAGCTTTCTTT. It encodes CAWSGMRTVNTEAFF.

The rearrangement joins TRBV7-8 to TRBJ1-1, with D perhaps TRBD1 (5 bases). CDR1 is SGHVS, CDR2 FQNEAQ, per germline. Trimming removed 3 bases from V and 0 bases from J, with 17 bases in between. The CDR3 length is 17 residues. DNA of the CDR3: TGTGCCAGCAGCTTGTTTGTCAGGGAAGGGATGAACACTGAAGCTTTCTTT. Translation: CASSLFVREGMNTEAFF.